This T cell receptor beta chain was recorded in a study of control samples from healthy donors and cancer patients. The germline V gene encodes CDR1 MNHEY and CDR2 SMNVEV (reference sequence). The germline V and J ends were trimmed by 6 bases and 0 bases, with 11 bases remaining between them. The CDR3 has 14 amino acids. Measured with immunoSEQ multiplex PCR; TCRdb has only the in-frame clones, and not every one. The table lists approximately 100,000 clones, around 89% of them singletons. Sequencing used blood. The receptor was isolated from a man aged 25-40 years in good health. V is TRBV27 and J is TRBJ1-1; no clear D gene. The CDR3 loop is CASRMAGLNTEAFF. The CDR3 coding sequence is TGTGCCAGCAGGATGGCAGGTTTGAACACTGAAGCTTTCTTT.